This TCR beta chain was recovered during a study of blood T cells in healthy people across ages. Combining a sample-barcoded 5' primer with a J-beta primer mix, a second PCR ran for roughly 6 to 12 cycles. TCRdb fed the 5' RACE reads into MiXCR, producing one record per CDR3 protein. This repertoire shows 1.5 million to 1.8 million distinct CDR3 sequences, about 42% found once; its top ten account for about 4.1%. The TCR comes from a woman in her late teens or twenties in good health. Sequencing used blood.

The CDR3 nucleotides read TGTGCCAGCAGCCCCGCACAGGGTGGCAATCAGCCCCAGCATTTT. Encoded protein: CASSPAQGGNQPQHF. The rearrangement uses TRBV18 and TRBJ1-5, with TRBD1 as a possible D gene (6 bases). Per the germline V gene, CDR1 is KGHSH and CDR2 is LQKENI. The CDR3 extends over 15 amino acids. Trimming left V 8 bases short and J 2 bases short, with 16 bases between.